This T cell receptor (beta chain) was documented in a study of blood T cell repertoires in COVID-19. Study information: The analysed material was cDNA or gDNA that came from T cells, B-cell-depleted T cells, or PBMCs.

The authors' processing: Using reference gene primer amplification, nucleated cell counts were estimated. Some clones are missing from TCRdb's copy, which holds only in-frame ones; the method was immunoSEQ multiplex PCR. V and J calls and clone size are copied from that table; D and trimming were computed from the DNA. This table has about 250,000 clones, roughly 85% appearing once. Trimming removed 1 base at V and 5 bases at J, with 18 bases between. The germline gives CDR1 SGHNT, CDR2 YYREEE (reference sequence). The CDR3 is 16 amino acids. This clone showed up just a few times. Sample: peripheral blood. The rearrangement links TRBV5-4 to TRBJ1-1; possibly TRBD1 for D (6 bases). The receptor was derived from a man younger than 35 with active or convalescent COVID-19. CDR3 sequence (DNA): TGTGCCAGCAGCTTGCGGGGGGCGCGAGATAGAACTGAAGCTTTCTTT. As protein: CASSLRGARDRTEAFF.